A single sample gave rise to the 27 T cell receptor beta chains below, sequenced in a study of CD8+ T cells in alopecia areata. Once RNA had been extracted, it was reverse transcribed into cDNA to act as the sequencing template. The method was immunoSEQ multiplex PCR; TCRdb's version includes in-frame clones alone and lacks a portion of them. The sample carries approximately 24,000 clones, 50% to 55% recorded once. Sequenced sample: NKG2D-high CD8+ T cells sorted from blood. These receptors came from a human donor with alopecia areata.

The J gene is TRBJ1-2, the V gene TRBV13, with D tentatively TRBD1 (6 bases). Trimming removed 5 bases from V and 4 bases from J, with 17 bases in between. This CDR3 has 15 amino acids. In germline, CDR1 is PRHDT, CDR2 FYEKMQ (reference sequence). The CDR3 DNA reads TGTGCCAGCAGCCCAGGGGTGACAGCGCTCTATGGCTACACCTTC. This codes for CASSPGVTALYGYTF.

The rearrangement joins TRBV28 to TRBJ2-1; D gene ambiguous. CDR1 is MDHEN, CDR2 SYDVKM, per germline. Trimming removed 4 bases from V and 4 bases from J, with 8 bases in between. This CDR3 has 13 residues. The CDR3 loop reads CASSSGPYNEQFF. The CDR3 DNA sequence: TGTGCCAGCAGTTCTGGACCGTACAATGAGCAGTTCTTC.

In nucleotides, the CDR3 is TGCAGCGTTGAAGAACGGACTGCTGAAGCTTTCTTT. This gives the protein CSVEERTAEAFF. The chain couples TRBV29-1 to TRBJ1-1; D not resolved. With 0 bases removed from V and 6 bases from J, the gap between germline ends came to 8 bases. This CDR3 has 12 amino acids. From germline, CDR1 is SQVTM and CDR2 ANQGSEA. Complete variable domain (other parts from reference TRBV29-1 and TRBJ1-1): SAVISQKPSRDICQRGTSLTIQCQVDSQVTMMFWYRQQPGQSLTLIATANQGSEATYESGFVIDKFPISRPNLTFSTLTVSNMSPEDSSIYLCSVEERTAEAFFGQGTRLTVV.

This sequence joins TRBV7-8 and TRBJ2-7; 8 bases agree with TRBD1. Germline V gives CDR1 SGHVS, CDR2 FQNEAQ. This CDR3 spans 21 amino acids. The J segment lost 3 bases and the V segment lost 3 bases, leaving 25 bases of the junction unmatched. This chain's CDR3 is CASSFIRWTGTLPLSVYEQYF. The CDR3 bases are TGTGCCAGCAGCTTTATTCGATGGACAGGGACTTTACCACTGAGCGTCTACGAGCAGTACTTC.

This chain joins TRBV6-1 and TRBJ2-5; perhaps TRBD1 as D (5 bases). V was pared by 8 bases and J by 4 bases, with 17 bases between. Germline V gene lookup returns CDR1 MNHNS and CDR2 SASEGT. This CDR3 is built from 14 residues. In nucleotides, the CDR3 is TGTGCCAGCTCGAGACTGACAGTGGGAGAGACCCAGTACTTC. This translates into CASSRLTVGETQYF.

This clone was found a few times. The chain links TRBV27 to TRBJ1-2; perhaps TRBD1 as D (5 bases). The CDR3 covers 15 residues. V was clipped by 4 bases and J by 0 bases, with 12 bases between them. Germline lookup yields CDR1 MNHEY and CDR2 SMNVEV (reference sequence). The CDR3 is CASSSSGGTNYGYTF. The CDR3 nucleotides are TGTGCCAGCAGTTCCTCCGGGGGTACTAACTATGGCTACACCTTC.

The rearrangement links TRBV2 to TRBJ1-1; no clear D gene. CDR3 size: 11 residues. CDR1 and CDR2 (germline): SNHLY, FYNNEI. V was cut by 5 bases and J by 3 bases, with 4 bases left in between. CDR3 protein: CASSPYTEAFF. Written as DNA, the CDR3 is TGTGCCAGCAGTCCGTACACTGAAGCTTTCTTT.

This clone was counted only a few times. The J gene is TRBJ2-1, the V gene TRBV29-1; D is perhaps TRBD1 or TRBD2 (5 bases each). The CDR3 is 14 amino acids. Trimming removed 7 bases from V and 0 bases from J, with 13 bases in between. Per germline, CDR1 SQVTM and CDR2 ANQGSEA. DNA for the CDR3: TGCAGCGGGGGGTTCGTTAGCTCCTACAATGAGCAGTTCTTC. This gives the protein CSGGFVSSYNEQFF.

The CDR3 spells CASSTGQGLDQPQHF. The CDR3 region has the DNA TGTGCCAGCAGTACAGGACAGGGGTTAGATCAGCCCCAGCATTTT. V usage is TRBV28 and J usage is TRBJ1-5; 9 bases align to TRBD1. Trimming cost V 5 bases and J 5 bases; bases outside gene matches: 7. Germline V gene lookup returns CDR1 MDHEN and CDR2 SYDVKM. CDR3 length: 15 residues.

The V call is TRBV21-1, the J call TRBJ2-1; the table names TRBD1, a call not compared with the DNA. TRBV21-1 is marked as a pseudogene. This CDR3 has 13 amino acids. CDR3 residues: CASPRDRDNEQFF. CDR3 coding DNA: TGTGCCAGCCCCAGGGACAGAGACAATGAGCAGTTCTTC.

With respect to this clone: Its ends do not fully match the called genes, so a read error is possible. The V call is TRBV7-9, the J call TRBJ2-7; D gene ambiguous. CDR3 size: 12 residues. The germline CDR1 and CDR2 sequences are SEHNR and FQNEAQ (reference sequence). CDR3 region: CAGSLGTYEQYF. The CDR3 region has the DNA TGTGCCGGCAGCTTAGGAACATACGAGCAGTACTTC.

J is TRBJ2-7 and V is TRBV5-1, with 9 bases lining up with TRBD1. The length of the CDR3 is 13 residues. Germline V gives CDR1 SGHRS, CDR2 YFSETQ. With V trimmed by 8 bases and J by 2 bases, 5 bases remained unmatched. CDR3 in amino acids: CASSGQGPYEQYF. The CDR3 nucleotides are TGCGCCAGTTCGGGACAGGGACCCTACGAGCAGTACTTC.

In this sample, this clone turned up a few times. This rearrangement joins TRBV5-6 to TRBJ1-1; D not resolved. CDR1 is SGHDT and CDR2 is YYEEEE in the germline V gene. V lost 2 bases to trimming and J lost 9 bases, with 11 bases between them. CDR3 length: 12 residues. The chain's CDR3 is CASSFGNGKAFF. The CDR3 region has the DNA TGTGCCAGCAGCTTCGGAAATGGTAAAGCTTTCTTT. The full variable domain, its missing parts supplied by reference TRBV5-6 and TRBJ1-1, is DAGVTQSPTHLIKTRGQQVTLRCSPKSGHDTVSWYQQALGQGPQFIFQYYEEEERQRGNFPDRFSGHQFPNYSSELNVNALLLGDSALYLCASSFGNGKAFFGQGTRLTVV.

This clone came up many times. The chain couples TRBV28 to TRBJ2-1, with D unresolved. V was trimmed by 10 bases and J by 6 bases, leaving 13 bases between them. Germline V lookup: CDR1 MDHEN, CDR2 SYDVKM. This CDR3 is built from 12 residues. The CDR3 loop reads CATGTFFNEQFF. CDR3 nucleotides: TGTGCCACCGGAACATTTTTCAATGAGCAGTTCTTC.

The chain couples TRBV28 to TRBJ1-5, with D possibly matching TRBD1 (5 bases). This CDR3 spans 13 amino acids. Germline assignment: CDR1 MDHEN and CDR2 SYDVKM. Trimming removed 1 base from V and 4 bases from J, with 5 bases in between. This CDR3 reads CASSLSGNQPQHF. In nucleotides, the CDR3 is TGTGCCAGCAGTTTATCAGGGAATCAGCCCCAGCATTTT.

The rearrangement joins TRBV30 to TRBJ2-2; D is ambiguous. V shed 2 bases and J shed 7 bases, with 5 bases lying between them. CDR1 is GTSNPN and CDR2 is SVGIG in the germline V gene (reference sequence). CDR3 length: 11 residues. As DNA, the CDR3 is TGTGCCTGGAGTTATGGCGGGGAGCTGTTTTTT. Its translation is CAWSYGGELFF. The full variable domain, rest sourced from reference TRBV30 and TRBJ2-2, is SQTIHQWPATLVQPVGSPLSLECTVEGTSNPNLYWYRQAAGRGLQLLFYSVGIGQISSEVPQNLSASRPQDRQFILSSKKLLLSDSGFYLCAWSYGGELFFGEGSRLTVL.

This clone showed up just a few times. V is TRBV9 and J is TRBJ2-7, with TRBD1 as a possible D gene (6 bases). Germline V lookup: CDR1 SGDLS, CDR2 YYNGEE. V lost 0 bases to trimming and J lost 5 bases, with 12 bases between them. The CDR3 loop spans 14 amino acids. CDR3 residues: CASSVAGAIDEQYF. CDR3 nucleotide sequence: TGTGCCAGCAGCGTAGCAGGGGCGATCGACGAGCAGTACTTC.

This chain uses TRBV5-6 with TRBJ2-7; no clear D. The CDR3 extends over 15 amino acids. Trimming stripped 2 bases from V and 3 bases from J, with 15 bases between. CDR1 and CDR2 (germline): SGHDT, YYEEEE. CDR3 region: CASSFFPEPSYEQYF. CDR3 bases: TGTGCCAGCAGCTTCTTTCCTGAACCAAGCTACGAGCAGTACTTC.

The chain recombines TRBV6-5 with TRBJ2-4; D perhaps matches TRBD2 (6 bases). This CDR3 comprises 13 residues. V was pared by 2 bases and J by 7 bases, with 9 bases between. The V gene's germline CDR1 is MNHEY and CDR2 SVGAGI. As DNA, the CDR3 is TGTGCCAGCAGTTACCGGGAGTGGAACATTCAGTACTTC. Translated: CASSYREWNIQYF.

The genes are TRBV14 and TRBJ2-6; TRBD1 is a possible D gene (6 bases). The ends were cut back, 3 bases at V and 3 bases at J, with 24 bases in the middle. Germline V gene sequence: CDR1 SGHDN, CDR2 FVKESK. CDR3 length equals 20 residues. In nucleotides, the CDR3 is TGTGCCAGCAGCCAGACTGTTCCGGGACACCCGAATGGTGGGGCCAACGTCCTGACTTTC. Amino acids: CASSQTVPGHPNGGANVLTF.

This chain uses TRBV2 with TRBJ2-3; tentative D call: TRBD2 (6 bases). Trimming left V 1 base short and J 2 bases short, with 13 bases between. The CDR3 has 16 amino acids. The germline V gene encodes CDR1 SNHLY and CDR2 FYNNEI. CDR3: CASSEGGGLHTDTQYF. The DNA of the CDR3 is TGTGCCAGCAGTGAAGGGGGCGGACTACACACAGATACGCAGTATTTT.

The chain employs TRBV7-3 and TRBJ2-7; maybe TRBD2 (6 bases). V was shortened by 2 bases and J by 1 base, with 9 bases between the two germline ends. CDR3 length: 14 residues. Looked up from germline, CDR1 is SGHTA and CDR2 is FQGTGA. CDR3 residues: CASSLFGSSYEQYF. The DNA for the CDR3 is TGTGCCAGCAGCTTATTCGGGAGTTCCTACGAGCAGTACTTC.

The rearrangement links TRBV25-1 to TRBJ2-5; 7 nucleotides agree with TRBD2. Trimming cost V 6 bases and J 5 bases; bases outside gene matches: 9. Germline values: CDR1 MGHDK, CDR2 SYGVNS. The CDR3 runs 14 residues. The CDR3 bases are TGTGCCAGCAGCGCCTGGGGGGGAAGGGAGACCCAGTACTTC. The encoded protein is CASSAWGGRETQYF.

This clone was counted a few times. The chain uses TRBV2 and TRBJ2-7; TRBD2 aligns across 9 bases. Per germline, CDR1 SNHLY and CDR2 FYNNEI. The CDR3 loop spans 15 amino acids. The trim removed 9 bases at V and 5 bases at J, leaving 14 bases unmatched. CDR3 region: CASIMGGRARNEQYF. The CDR3 DNA reads TGTGCCAGTATAATGGGCGGGAGGGCCCGGAACGAGCAGTACTTC. The full variable domain, completed using reference TRBV2 and TRBJ2-7, is EPEVTQTPSHQVTQMGQEVILRCVPISNHLYFYWYRQILGQKVEFLVSFYNNEISEKSEIFDDQFSVERPDGSNFTLKIRSTKLEDSAMYFCASIMGGRARNEQYFGPGTRLTVT.

The gene calls are TRBV5-6 and TRBJ1-1, with D unclear. The V gene lost 2 bases and the J gene lost 0 bases, with 14 bases spanning the gap. The CDR3 spans 16 residues. Germline V gene data show CDR1 as SGHDT and CDR2 as YYEEEE. CDR3 region: CASSLNRSLMNTEAFF. Here the CDR3 DNA reads TGTGCCAGCAGCTTAAACAGATCTCTTATGAACACTGAAGCTTTCTTT. Combining the CDR3 with reference TRBV5-6 and TRBJ1-1 gives the whole variable domain DAGVTQSPTHLIKTRGQQVTLRCSPKSGHDTVSWYQQALGQGPQFIFQYYEEEERQRGNFPDRFSGHQFPNYSSELNVNALLLGDSALYLCASSLNRSLMNTEAFFGQGTRLTVV.

The chain carries TRBV15 and TRBJ2-1; D is possibly TRBD1 (5 bases). Germline V CDR1 and CDR2: LNHNV, YYDKDF (reference sequence). Trimming took off 8 bases at V and 6 bases at J, with 14 bases between the two ends. CDR3 length: 13 residues. The CDR3 nucleotides are TGTGCCACCTTACAGGATCGGGTCAATGAGCAGTTCTTC. Amino acids: CATLQDRVNEQFF.

The chain recombines TRBV4-2 with TRBJ1-4, with D perhaps TRBD1 (5 bases). V gave up 4 bases and J gave up 0 bases, with 18 bases separating them. This CDR3 comprises 18 residues. Germline V CDR1 and CDR2: LGHNA, YNFKEQ. The CDR3 region is CASSRRELRLATNEKLFF. For the CDR3, the DNA is TGTGCCAGCAGCCGCAGGGAATTGAGACTAGCAACTAATGAAAAACTGTTTTTT.